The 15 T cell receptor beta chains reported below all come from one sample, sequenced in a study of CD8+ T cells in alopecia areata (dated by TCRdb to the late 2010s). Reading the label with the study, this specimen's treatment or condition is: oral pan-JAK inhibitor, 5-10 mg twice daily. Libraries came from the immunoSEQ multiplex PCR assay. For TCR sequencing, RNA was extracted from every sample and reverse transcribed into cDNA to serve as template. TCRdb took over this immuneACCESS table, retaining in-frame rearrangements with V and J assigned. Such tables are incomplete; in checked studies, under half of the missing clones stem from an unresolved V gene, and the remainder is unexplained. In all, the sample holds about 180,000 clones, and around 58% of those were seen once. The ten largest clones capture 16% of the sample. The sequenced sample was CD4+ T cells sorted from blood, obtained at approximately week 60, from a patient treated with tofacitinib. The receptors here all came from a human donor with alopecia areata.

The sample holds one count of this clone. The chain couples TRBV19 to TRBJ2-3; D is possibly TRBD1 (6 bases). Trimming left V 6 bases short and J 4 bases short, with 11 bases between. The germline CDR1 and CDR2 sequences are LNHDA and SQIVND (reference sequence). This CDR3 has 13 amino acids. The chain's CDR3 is CASSDRWPDTQYF. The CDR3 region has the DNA TGTGCCAGTAGCGACAGGTGGCCAGATACGCAGTATTTT.

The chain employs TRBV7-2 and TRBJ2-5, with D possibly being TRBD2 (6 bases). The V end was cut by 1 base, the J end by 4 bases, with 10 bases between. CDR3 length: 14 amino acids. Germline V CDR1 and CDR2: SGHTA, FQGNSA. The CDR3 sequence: CASSLVLGGETQYF. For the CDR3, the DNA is TGTGCCAGCAGCTTAGTTTTGGGGGGAGAGACCCAGTACTTC. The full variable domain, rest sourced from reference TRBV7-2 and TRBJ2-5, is GAGVSQSPSNKVTEKGKDVELRCDPISGHTALYWYRQSLGQGLEFLIYFQGNSAPDKSGLPSDRFSAERTGGSVSTLTIQRTQQEDSAVYLCASSLVLGGETQYFGPGTRLLVL.

CDR3 nucleotides: TGTGCCGCCCGAAAGGGGTGGGAGACCCAGTACTTC. Amino acid sequence: CAARKGWETQYF. The chain couples TRBV6-1 to TRBJ2-5; possible D gene TRBD1, 5 bases. The germline V and J ends were trimmed by 11 bases and 5 bases, with 15 bases remaining between them. The germline gives CDR1 MNHNS, CDR2 SASEGT. The CDR3 is 12 amino acids.

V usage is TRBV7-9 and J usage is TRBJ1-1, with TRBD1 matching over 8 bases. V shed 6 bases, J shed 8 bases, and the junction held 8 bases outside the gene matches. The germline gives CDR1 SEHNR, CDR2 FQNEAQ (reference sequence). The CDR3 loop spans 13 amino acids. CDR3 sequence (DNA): TGTGCCAGCAGACCCACCGGGACAGGAGAAGCTTTCTTT. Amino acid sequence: CASRPTGTGEAFF.

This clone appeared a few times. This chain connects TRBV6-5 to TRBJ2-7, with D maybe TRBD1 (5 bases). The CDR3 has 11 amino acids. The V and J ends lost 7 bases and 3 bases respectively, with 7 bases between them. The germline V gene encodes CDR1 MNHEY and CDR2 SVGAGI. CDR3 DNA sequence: TGTGCCAGCACAGGGCTCTACGAGCAGTACTTC. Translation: CASTGLYEQYF.

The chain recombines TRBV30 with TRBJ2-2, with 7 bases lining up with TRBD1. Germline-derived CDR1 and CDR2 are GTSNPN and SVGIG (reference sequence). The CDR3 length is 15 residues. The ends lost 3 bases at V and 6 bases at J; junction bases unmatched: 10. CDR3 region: CAWSGKGQSPGELFF. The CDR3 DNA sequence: TGTGCCTGGAGCGGCAAGGGACAGTCCCCCGGGGAGCTGTTTTTT.

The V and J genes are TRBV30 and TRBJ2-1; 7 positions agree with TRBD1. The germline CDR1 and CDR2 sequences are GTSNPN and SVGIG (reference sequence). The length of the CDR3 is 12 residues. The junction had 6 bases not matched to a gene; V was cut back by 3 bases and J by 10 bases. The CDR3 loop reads CAWRTGFREQFF. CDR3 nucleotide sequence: TGTGCCTGGAGGACAGGGTTTCGGGAGCAGTTCTTC.

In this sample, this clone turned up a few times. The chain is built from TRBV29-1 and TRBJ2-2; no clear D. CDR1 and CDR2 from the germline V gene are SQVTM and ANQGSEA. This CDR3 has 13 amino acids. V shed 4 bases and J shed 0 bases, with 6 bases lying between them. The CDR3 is CSVGRSNTGELFF. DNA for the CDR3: TGCAGCGTTGGCAGATCGAACACCGGGGAGCTGTTTTTT.

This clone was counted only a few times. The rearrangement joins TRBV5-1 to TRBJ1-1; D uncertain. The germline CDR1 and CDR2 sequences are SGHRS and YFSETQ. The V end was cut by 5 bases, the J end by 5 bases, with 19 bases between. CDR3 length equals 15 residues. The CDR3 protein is CASRGTGGVGTEAFF. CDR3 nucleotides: TGCGCCAGCAGGGGCACTGGAGGCGTGGGAACTGAAGCTTTCTTT. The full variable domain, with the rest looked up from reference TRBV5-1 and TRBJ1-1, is KAGVTQTPRYLIKTRGQQVTLSCSPISGHRSVSWYQQTPGQGLQFLFEYFSETQRNKGNFPGRFSGRQFSNSRSEMNVSTLELGDSALYLCASRGTGGVGTEAFFGQGTRLTVV.

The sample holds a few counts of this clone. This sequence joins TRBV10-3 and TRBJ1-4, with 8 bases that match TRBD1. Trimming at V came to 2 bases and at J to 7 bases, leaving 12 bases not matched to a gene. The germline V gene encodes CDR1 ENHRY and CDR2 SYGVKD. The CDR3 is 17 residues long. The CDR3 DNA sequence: TGTGCCATCAGTGAGACCAGGCCTCGGACAGGGACTGAAAAACTGTTTTTT. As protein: CAISETRPRTGTEKLFF.

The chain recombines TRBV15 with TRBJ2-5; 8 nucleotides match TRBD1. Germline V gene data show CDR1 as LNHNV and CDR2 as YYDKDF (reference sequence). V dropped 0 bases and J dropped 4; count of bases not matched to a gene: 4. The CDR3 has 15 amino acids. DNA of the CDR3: TGTGCCACCAGCAGAGAAACAGGGGGGCGAGAGACCCAGTACTTC. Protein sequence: CATSRETGGRETQYF.

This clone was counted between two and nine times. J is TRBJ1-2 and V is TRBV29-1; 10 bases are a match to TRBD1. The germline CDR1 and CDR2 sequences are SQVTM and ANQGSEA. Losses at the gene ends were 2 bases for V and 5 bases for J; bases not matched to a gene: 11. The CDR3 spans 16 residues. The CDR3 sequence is CSVERQGASLGYGYTF. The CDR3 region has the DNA TGCAGCGTTGAACGACAGGGGGCCTCCCTTGGGTATGGCTACACCTTC.

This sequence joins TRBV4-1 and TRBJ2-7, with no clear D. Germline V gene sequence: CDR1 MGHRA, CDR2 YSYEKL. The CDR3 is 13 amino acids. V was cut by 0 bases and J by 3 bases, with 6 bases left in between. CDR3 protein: CASSQEPGYEQYF. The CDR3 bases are TGCGCCAGCAGCCAAGAGCCAGGCTACGAGCAGTACTTC.

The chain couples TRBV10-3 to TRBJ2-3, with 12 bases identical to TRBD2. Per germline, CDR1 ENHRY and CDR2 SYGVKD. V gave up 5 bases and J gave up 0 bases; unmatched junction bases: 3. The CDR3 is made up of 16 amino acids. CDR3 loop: CAISKTSGGSTDTQYF. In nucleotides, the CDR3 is TGTGCCATCAGTAAGACTAGCGGGGGAAGCACAGATACGCAGTATTTT.

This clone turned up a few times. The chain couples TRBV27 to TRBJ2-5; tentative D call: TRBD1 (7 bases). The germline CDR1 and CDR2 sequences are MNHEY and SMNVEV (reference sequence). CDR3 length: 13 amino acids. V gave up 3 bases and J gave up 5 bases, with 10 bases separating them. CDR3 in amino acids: CASSFAGQETQYF. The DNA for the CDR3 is TGTGCCAGCAGTTTCGCGGGACAGGAGACCCAGTACTTC.